These T cell receptor beta chains were read from a single sample in a study of human T cells and chemical hapten exposure. One entry per CDR3 protein results from TCRdb running MiXCR on the RACE reads. The data contain 75,000 to 90,000 distinct CDR3 sequences, 10% of them singletons. The sequencing used whole blood, collected in connection with sensitization to the hapten diphenylcyclopropenone (DPC). These receptors originate from a woman in her forties or fifties with alopecia areata. Some clones in this sample may be carry-over from other donors' samples. The CDR3 runs from the conserved cysteine through the conserved F or W. Each record gives: V gene, J gene, D gene, clone size, CDR3 DNA, CDR3 protein. D genes are given only for firm matches. Size is stated for part of the rows, as once, few or many counts, or as a class when the clone is expanded.

v_gene: TRBV6-5; j_gene: TRBJ2-3; d_gene: -; abundance: -; CDR3nt: TGTGCCAGCAGTTACGGACAGCTTCTGGCGACAGATACGCAGTATTTT; CDR3aa: CASSYGQLLATDTQYF
v_gene: TRBV11-3; j_gene: TRBJ1-6; d_gene: -; abundance: -; CDR3nt: TGTGCCAGCAGCGCCAGGGTGGGAGATAATTCACCCCTCCACTTT; CDR3aa: CASSARVGDNSPLHF
v_gene: TRBV5-6; j_gene: TRBJ2-1; d_gene: -; abundance: -; CDR3nt: TGTGCCAGCAGCTTGGTAGGCGTTCGGAGCAATGAGCAGTTCTTC; CDR3aa: CASSLVGVRSNEQFF
v_gene: TRBV20-1; j_gene: TRBJ2-4; d_gene: -; abundance: -; CDR3nt: TGCAGTGCGATGGACAGTGGAGACATTCAGTACTTC; CDR3aa: CSAMDSGDIQYF
v_gene: TRBV7-7; j_gene: TRBJ1-5; d_gene: -; abundance: -; CDR3nt: TGTGCTAGCAGCTTAGCGTGGTATTATAGCAATCAGCCCCAGCATTTT; CDR3aa: CASSLAWYYSNQPQHF
v_gene: TRBV7-3; j_gene: TRBJ2-1; d_gene: TRBD2; abundance: -; CDR3nt: TGTGCCAGCAGCCCTCCGACTAGCGGGAGAAATGAGCAGTTCTTC; CDR3aa: CASSPPTSGRNEQFF
v_gene: TRBV9; j_gene: TRBJ2-3; d_gene: -; abundance: -; CDR3nt: TGTGCCAGCAGCGGGTACAACGCAGATACGCAGTATTTT; CDR3aa: CASSGYNADTQYF
v_gene: TRBV5-1; j_gene: TRBJ2-1; d_gene: -; abundance: few; CDR3nt: TGCGCCAGCAGCTTGGTCCTGAATGAGCAGTTCTTC; CDR3aa: CASSLVLNEQFF
v_gene: TRBV3-1; j_gene: TRBJ2-1; d_gene: -; abundance: -; CDR3nt: TGTGCCAGCAGCCAAGATTATACCCTAGTACGCAGCGATGAGCAGTTCTTC; CDR3aa: CASSQDYTLVRSDEQFF
v_gene: TRBV28; j_gene: TRBJ2-3; d_gene: -; abundance: few; CDR3nt: TGTGCCAGCAGAGCACAAGGAAATACGCAGTATTTT; CDR3aa: CASRAQGNTQYF
v_gene: TRBV7-6; j_gene: TRBJ1-5; d_gene: -; abundance: few; CDR3nt: TGTGCCAGCAGCTTAGAGGTGGGGCGCTTAGAGCCCCAGCATTTT; CDR3aa: CASSLEVGRLEPQHF
v_gene: TRBV7-9; j_gene: TRBJ2-7; d_gene: TRBD2; abundance: -; CDR3nt: TGTGCCAGCAGCACAGGGACTAGCGGAGCGCAATACGAGCAGTACTTC; CDR3aa: CASSTGTSGAQYEQYF
v_gene: TRBV7-2; j_gene: TRBJ2-3; d_gene: -; abundance: few; CDR3nt: TGTGCCAGCAGCTCTCGGACTCGCACAGATACGCAGTATTTT; CDR3aa: CASSSRTRTDTQYF
v_gene: TRBV11-2; j_gene: TRBJ2-6; d_gene: -; abundance: -; CDR3nt: TGTGCCAGCAGCTTTAGCAGGGGGGCTGGGGCCAACGTCCTGACTTTC; CDR3aa: CASSFSRGAGANVLTF
v_gene: TRBV7-2; j_gene: TRBJ2-3; d_gene: TRBD2; abundance: few; CDR3nt: TGTGCCAGCAGCCTACTAGCGCATAGCACAGATACGCAGTATTTT; CDR3aa: CASSLLAHSTDTQYF
v_gene: TRBV14; j_gene: TRBJ2-1; d_gene: -; abundance: -; CDR3nt: TGTGCCAGCAGCCAAGATCCAGGCCCGTACAATGAGCAGTTCTTC; CDR3aa: CASSQDPGPYNEQFF
v_gene: TRBV6-4; j_gene: TRBJ2-1; d_gene: TRBD2; abundance: -; CDR3nt: TGTGCCAGCAGCAAACGGGAGGCAAAATACAATGAGCAGTTCTTC; CDR3aa: CASSKREAKYNEQFF
v_gene: TRBV29-1; j_gene: TRBJ2-5; d_gene: TRBD1; abundance: few; CDR3nt: TGCAGCGCCGGGACAGGCCCACAAGAGACCCAGTACTTC; CDR3aa: CSAGTGPQETQYF
v_gene: TRBV5-1; j_gene: TRBJ2-3; d_gene: TRBD2; abundance: few; CDR3nt: TGCGCCAGCAGCCCCCCTGAGCGGGAGGGGGATACGCAGTATTTT; CDR3aa: CASSPPEREGDTQYF
v_gene: TRBV18; j_gene: TRBJ2-4; d_gene: TRBD2; abundance: many; CDR3nt: TGTGCCAGCTCACCGGGGACTAGCGGGTACGCGGCCAAAAACATTCAGTACTTC; CDR3aa: CASSPGTSGYAAKNIQYF
v_gene: TRBV20-1; j_gene: TRBJ1-4; d_gene: TRBD1; abundance: many; CDR3nt: TGCAGTGCCCCACAGGGGGGGCAGGAAAAACTGTTTTTT; CDR3aa: CSAPQGGQEKLFF
v_gene: TRBV20-1; j_gene: TRBJ2-7; d_gene: -; abundance: few; CDR3nt: TGCAGTGCTGGCCAGGGGTTCTACGAGCAGTACTTC; CDR3aa: CSAGQGFYEQYF
v_gene: TRBV18; j_gene: TRBJ1-1; d_gene: -; abundance: few; CDR3nt: TGTGCCAGCTCACCGGCCTTAGGGGTGAACACTGAAGCTTTCTTT; CDR3aa: CASSPALGVNTEAFF
v_gene: TRBV19; j_gene: TRBJ1-2; d_gene: TRBD1; abundance: few; CDR3nt: TGTGCCAGTAGTCCAACAGGGGCCGGCCTCAACTATGGCTACACCTTC; CDR3aa: CASSPTGAGLNYGYTF
v_gene: TRBV5-4; j_gene: TRBJ2-1; d_gene: TRBD2; abundance: few; CDR3nt: TGTGCCAGCAGCTTGTCTAGCGGGGGTTACAATGAGCAGTTCTTC; CDR3aa: CASSLSSGGYNEQFF
v_gene: TRBV5-4; j_gene: TRBJ2-2; d_gene: TRBD1; abundance: -; CDR3nt: TGTGCCAGCAGCCCCGGGACAGGGAGCACCGGGGAGCTGTTTTTT; CDR3aa: CASSPGTGSTGELFF
v_gene: TRBV19; j_gene: TRBJ2-1; d_gene: -; abundance: many; CDR3nt: TGTGCCAGTAGTCCCAGGACTGGATACAATGAGCAGTTCTTC; CDR3aa: CASSPRTGYNEQFF
v_gene: TRBV7-9; j_gene: TRBJ2-3; d_gene: -; abundance: many; CDR3nt: TGTGCCAGCAGCTTAGACCCCCGAGGCGACAAACAGTATTTT; CDR3aa: CASSLDPRGDKQYF
v_gene: TRBV29-1; j_gene: TRBJ1-1; d_gene: -; abundance: -; CDR3nt: TGCAGCGCCCGGGGGGGGCCCGAAGCTTTCTTT; CDR3aa: CSARGGPEAFF
v_gene: TRBV6-1; j_gene: TRBJ2-2; d_gene: -; abundance: -; CDR3nt: TGTGCCAGCACCGAGGTCACCTCAAGGGAGCTGTTTTTT; CDR3aa: CASTEVTSRELFF
v_gene: TRBV4-2; j_gene: TRBJ2-2; d_gene: -; abundance: few; CDR3nt: TGTGCCAGCAGCCCTTACCTTGGCGCGGCCGGGGAGCTGTTTTTT; CDR3aa: CASSPYLGAAGELFF
v_gene: TRBV11-2; j_gene: TRBJ2-5; d_gene: TRBD2; abundance: -; CDR3nt: TGTGCCAGCAGCTGGAGACTAGCGGGAGGCGGAGAGACCCAGTACTTC; CDR3aa: CASSWRLAGGGETQYF
v_gene: TRBV12-3/TRBV12-4; j_gene: TRBJ2-3; d_gene: -; abundance: -; CDR3nt: TGTGCCAGCAGCCTCCTAGCCCCCATCTCAGATACGCAGTATTTT; CDR3aa: CASSLLAPISDTQYF
v_gene: TRBV11-2; j_gene: TRBJ2-2; d_gene: -; abundance: many; CDR3nt: TGTGCCAGCGCCGGGCTGCACATAGTCACCGGGGAGCTGTTTTTT; CDR3aa: CASAGLHIVTGELFF
v_gene: TRBV7-9; j_gene: TRBJ1-1; d_gene: TRBD1; abundance: -; CDR3nt: TGTGCCAGCAGCCCACCGGGACAGCGGACTGAAGCTTTCTTT; CDR3aa: CASSPPGQRTEAFF
v_gene: TRBV29-1; j_gene: TRBJ2-3; d_gene: -; abundance: -; CDR3nt: TGCAGCGGGGAGTTGGCAGATACGCAGTATTTT; CDR3aa: CSGELADTQYF
v_gene: TRBV5-1; j_gene: TRBJ1-4; d_gene: -; abundance: -; CDR3nt: TGCGCCAGCAGCTTTGGGGGATCTAATGAAAAACTGTTTTTT; CDR3aa: CASSFGGSNEKLFF
v_gene: TRBV9; j_gene: TRBJ1-6; d_gene: -; abundance: few; CDR3nt: TGTGCCAGCAGCGCCAGCTCCTATAATTCACCCCTCCACTTT; CDR3aa: CASSASSYNSPLHF
v_gene: TRBV6-6; j_gene: TRBJ1-5; d_gene: -; abundance: -; CDR3nt: TGTGCCAGCAGCCTCACAGCTACCCAGCCCCAGCATTTT; CDR3aa: CASSLTATQPQHF
v_gene: TRBV7-6; j_gene: TRBJ2-2; d_gene: -; abundance: many; CDR3nt: TGTGCCAGCAGCCCCCCCGGGACAACTTCCACCGGGGAGCTGTTTTTT; CDR3aa: CASSPPGTTSTGELFF
v_gene: TRBV5-1; j_gene: TRBJ2-1; d_gene: -; abundance: few; CDR3nt: TGCGCCAGCATCCAGGGGCCACAGCCTGACAATGAGCAGTTCTTC; CDR3aa: CASIQGPQPDNEQFF
v_gene: TRBV18; j_gene: TRBJ1-1; d_gene: -; abundance: many; CDR3nt: TGTGCCAGCTCACCAGCCAGGGACACTGAAGCTTTCTTT; CDR3aa: CASSPARDTEAFF
v_gene: TRBV5-1; j_gene: TRBJ2-7; d_gene: TRBD2; abundance: few; CDR3nt: TGCGCCAGCAGCGCCCCTAGGAGCGGGAGTTGGTCCTACGAGCAGTACTTC; CDR3aa: CASSAPRSGSWSYEQYF
v_gene: TRBV10-1; j_gene: TRBJ2-7; d_gene: TRBD1; abundance: few; CDR3nt: TGCGCCAGCAGCGGGGACAGGGGGGGCGAGCAGTACTTC; CDR3aa: CASSGDRGGEQYF
v_gene: TRBV5-6; j_gene: TRBJ2-6; d_gene: -; abundance: many; CDR3nt: TGTGCCAGCAGCATACAGGGTGCCCTCTCTGGGGCCAACGTCCTGACTTTC; CDR3aa: CASSIQGALSGANVLTF
v_gene: TRBV7-6; j_gene: TRBJ2-5; d_gene: TRBD1; abundance: many; CDR3nt: TGTGCCAGCAGCTTCGCCAGGGGGCTGCAGTACTTC; CDR3aa: CASSFARGLQYF
v_gene: TRBV29-1; j_gene: TRBJ1-1; d_gene: -; abundance: -; CDR3nt: TGCAGCTTCGCCGGGGCTAAAGCTTTCTTT; CDR3aa: CSFAGAKAFF
v_gene: TRBV28; j_gene: TRBJ2-1; d_gene: -; abundance: -; CDR3nt: TGTGCCAGCAGCTTAACCGCATTGGATGAGCAGTTCTTC; CDR3aa: CASSLTALDEQFF
v_gene: TRBV28; j_gene: TRBJ1-2; d_gene: -; abundance: -; CDR3nt: TGTGCCAGCGGCTCCCTGGACAGTACAGATTCTATCGGCTACACCTTC; CDR3aa: CASGSLDSTDSIGYTF
v_gene: TRBV29-1; j_gene: TRBJ2-3; d_gene: TRBD1; abundance: few; CDR3nt: TGCAGCGTTCGACAGGGGTCGAGCACAGATACGCAGTATTTT; CDR3aa: CSVRQGSSTDTQYF
v_gene: TRBV2; j_gene: TRBJ1-4; d_gene: -; abundance: -; CDR3nt: TGTGCCAACAGTCGTACCAGACTTAATGAAAAACTGTTTTTT; CDR3aa: CANSRTRLNEKLFF
v_gene: TRBV19; j_gene: TRBJ1-6; d_gene: TRBD1; abundance: many; CDR3nt: TGTGCCAGTAGCCCCGGGACAGGGAGTTCACCCCTCCACTTT; CDR3aa: CASSPGTGSSPLHF
v_gene: TRBV7-2; j_gene: TRBJ2-1; d_gene: TRBD2; abundance: -; CDR3nt: TGTGCCAGCAGCTCCGGGACTAGCTTTAATGAGCAGTTCTTC; CDR3aa: CASSSGTSFNEQFF
v_gene: TRBV19; j_gene: TRBJ1-5; d_gene: -; abundance: few; CDR3nt: TGTGCCAGTAGTAGCGGGACGGGCTTATCAGCCCAGCATTTT; CDR3aa: CASSSGTGLSAQHF
v_gene: TRBV29-1; j_gene: TRBJ2-1; d_gene: -; abundance: many; CDR3nt: TGCAGCGTTGATCAGGGGCAGTTCTTC; CDR3aa: CSVDQGQFF
v_gene: TRBV20-1; j_gene: TRBJ1-1; d_gene: -; abundance: -; CDR3nt: TGCAGTGCTGAAAGGACGGTGAACACTGAAGCTTTCTTT; CDR3aa: CSAERTVNTEAFF
v_gene: TRBV9; j_gene: TRBJ2-5; d_gene: -; abundance: -; CDR3nt: TGTGCCAGCAGCGTAGTAGGGGAGACCCAGTACTTC; CDR3aa: CASSVVGETQYF